These T cell receptor beta chains were read from a single sample in a study of blood T cell repertoires in COVID-19. Here immunoSEQ multiplex PCR was the method, and the copy in TCRdb shows in-frame clones only, minus some. The sample records roughly 500,000 clones, nearly 90% being singletons. The sample taken for sequencing was peripheral blood. Receptors originate from a man aged 18 to 30 with COVID-19, enrolled during active disease. Both conserved end residues are part of each CDR3. D genes are given only for firm matches. Size tells how often a clone was seen (once, few, many) or the class of an expanded clone, and some rows leave it out.

cdr3_aa cdr3_nt d_call v_call clone_size j_call
CASSPGGAPYGYTF TGTGCCAGTAGCCCAGGCGGGGCCCCGTATGGCTACACCTTC - TRBV19 - TRBJ1-2
CASRWDRDADTQYF TGCGCCAGCAGATGGGACAGGGACGCAGATACGCAGTATTTT TRBD1 TRBV5-1 - TRBJ2-3
CASSGLSGGFTDTQYF TGTGCCAGCAGTGGGTTAAGCGGGGGTTTCACAGATACGCAGTATTTT TRBD2 TRBV2 - TRBJ2-3
CASSLDRAYEQYF TGTGCCAGCAGCTTAGACAGGGCTTACGAGCAGTACTTC - TRBV7-8 - TRBJ2-7
CASSPRTTTDTQYF TGTGCCAGCAGTCCCCGGACTACCACAGATACGCAGTATTTT - TRBV27 - TRBJ2-3
CASSENGPDYNEQFF TGTGCCAGCAGTGAAAATGGGCCGGATTACAATGAGCAGTTCTTC - TRBV2 - TRBJ2-1
CASSSPIAYNEQFF TGCGCCAGCAGCAGCCCGATAGCATACAATGAGCAGTTCTTC - TRBV4-1 - TRBJ2-1
CASSLGLAGAGGDTQYF TGTGCCAGCAGCTTAGGACTAGCGGGGGCCGGCGGTGATACGCAGTATTTT TRBD2 TRBV7-3 - TRBJ2-3
CASSVSGIMNTEAFF TGTGCCAGCAGTGTTTCGGGGATCATGAACACTGAAGCTTTCTTT - TRBV2 - TRBJ1-1
CASSIQFTGELFF TGTGCCAGTAGTATACAGTTCACCGGGGAGCTGTTTTTT - TRBV19 - TRBJ2-2
CASSKDTQEETQYF TGTGCCAGCAGCAAGGACACCCAGGAAGAGACCCAGTACTTC - TRBV5-4 - TRBJ2-5
CASSSRTRGFYGYTF TGTGCCAGCAGTAGTCGGACCAGGGGGTTCTATGGCTACACCTTC TRBD1 TRBV6-2/TRBV6-3 - TRBJ1-2
CATSDPRGEQYF TGTGCCACCAGTGATCCCAGGGGCGAGCAGTACTTC - TRBV24-1 - TRBJ2-7
CASSPGYGYTF TGTGCCAGCAGTCCAGGCTATGGCTACACCTTC - TRBV6-5 - TRBJ1-2
CASSWERSSYEQYF TGTGCCAGTAGTTGGGAGCGGTCCTCCTACGAGCAGTACTTC - TRBV19 few TRBJ2-7
CASFPGTSPAEQYF TGTGCCAGCTTCCCCGGGACTAGCCCCGCCGAGCAGTACTTC TRBD2 TRBV28 - TRBJ2-7
CASSGLAGGPSYNEQFF TGTGCCAGCAGTGGATTAGCGGGAGGGCCTTCCTACAATGAGCAGTTCTTC TRBD2 TRBV25-1 - TRBJ2-1
CASSLGLAGGAVDRDTQYF TGTGCCAGCAGCTTGGGACTAGCGGGGGGCGCTGTCGATCGCGATACGCAGTATTTT TRBD2 TRBV5-6 - TRBJ2-3
CASSSGGLAGGSSYNEQFF TGTGCCAGCAGCTCAGGGGGACTAGCGGGAGGGAGCTCCTACAATGAGCAGTTCTTC TRBD2 TRBV14 - TRBJ2-1
CSVVGRGQDGANYGYTF TGCAGCGTTGTGGGAAGGGGACAGGACGGAGCTAACTATGGCTACACCTTC TRBD1 TRBV29-1 - TRBJ1-2
CAISEPDRKNIQYF TGTGCCATCAGTGAGCCAGACAGGAAAAACATTCAGTACTTC - TRBV10-3 - TRBJ2-4